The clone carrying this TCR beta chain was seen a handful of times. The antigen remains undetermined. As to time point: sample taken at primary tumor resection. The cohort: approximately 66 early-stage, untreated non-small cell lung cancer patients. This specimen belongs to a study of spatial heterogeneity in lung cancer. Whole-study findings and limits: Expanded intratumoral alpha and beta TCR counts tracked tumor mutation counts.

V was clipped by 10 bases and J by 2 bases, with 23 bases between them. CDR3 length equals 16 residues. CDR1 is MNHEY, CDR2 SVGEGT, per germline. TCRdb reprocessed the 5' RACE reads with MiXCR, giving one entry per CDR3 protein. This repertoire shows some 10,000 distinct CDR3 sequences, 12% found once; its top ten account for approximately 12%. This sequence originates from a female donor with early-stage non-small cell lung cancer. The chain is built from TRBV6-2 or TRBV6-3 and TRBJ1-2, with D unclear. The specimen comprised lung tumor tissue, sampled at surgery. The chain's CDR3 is CATADQPPVTNYGYTF. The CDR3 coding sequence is TGTGCCACAGCAGATCAGCCTCCCGTTACGAACTATGGCTACACCTTC.